Each of the 32 T cell receptor beta chains below was sequenced from the same sample in a study of T cells in Graves' hyperthyroidism and ophthalmopathy. It was RNA transcripts that yielded the amplified TCR beta CDR3 regions. HTBI primers were used for first-round RT-PCR of the TCR CDR3. Using its own MiXCR run on the multiplex PCR reads, TCRdb lists one record per CDR3 protein. Among around 500,000 distinct CDR3 sequences listed, around 15% were seen once. Specimen: blood. Receptor source: a woman aged 35 to 49 with Graves' hyperthyroidism.

This clonotype was picked up many times. In DNA, the CDR3 is TGTGCCAGCAGCCCGGCGAATCCCTCTGGAAACACCATATATTTT. This encodes CASSPANPSGNTIYF. This chain uses TRBV7-2 with TRBJ1-3; D not certain. The V gene's germline CDR1 is SGHTA and CDR2 FQGNSA. Trimming cost V 5 bases and J 0 bases, with 11 bases left between them. This CDR3 has 15 amino acids.

This clonotype was detected ten times or more. The chain uses TRBV5-8 and TRBJ2-7; 7 nucleotides match TRBD1. V dropped 0 bases and J dropped 0; count of bases not matched to a gene: 0. CDR1 and CDR2 from the germline V gene are SGHTS and YDEGEE. The CDR3 is 14 amino acids. CDR3: CASSLEGASYEQYF. For the CDR3, the DNA is TGTGCCAGCAGCTTGGAGGGGGCCTCCTACGAGCAGTACTTC.

The V call is TRBV15, the J call TRBJ1-6; possible D gene TRBD1, 5 bases. The CDR3 spans 15 residues. V was pared by 1 base and J by 8 bases, with 12 bases between. Germline CDR1 reads LNHNV; CDR2 reads YYDKDF (reference sequence). The CDR3 is CATSRGGVGDSPLHF. For the CDR3, the DNA is TGTGCCACCAGCAGAGGAGGGGTTGGGGATTCACCCCTCCACTTT.

This clonotype was counted only a few times. The chain couples TRBV7-2 to TRBJ2-3, with 9 positions matching TRBD2. V lost 5 bases to trimming and J lost 2 bases; unmatched junction nucleotides: 8. The CDR3 runs 16 residues. Germline V CDR1 and CDR2: SGHTA, FQGNSA. Here the CDR3 reads CASSVAGGQITDTQYF. CDR3 nucleotide sequence: TGTGCCAGCAGCGTGGCGGGAGGGCAAATCACAGATACGCAGTATTTT.

CDR3 in amino acids: CASSRESGSYNEQFF. The CDR3 DNA sequence: TGTGCCAGCAGCCGTGAAAGCGGGAGCTACAATGAGCAGTTCTTC. This chain uses TRBV7-9 with TRBJ2-1, with 8 bases identical to TRBD2. The CDR3 runs to 15 residues. The V gene's germline CDR1 is SEHNR and CDR2 FQNEAQ (reference sequence). Trimming cost V 5 bases and J 3 bases; bases outside gene matches: 6.

In its sample, this clonotype was seen a few times. The chain employs TRBV7-8 and TRBJ2-5, with D uncertain. This CDR3 is 12 amino acids long. V gave up 7 bases and J gave up 5 bases, with 11 bases separating them. Germline lookup yields CDR1 SGHVS and CDR2 FQNEAQ. The CDR3 DNA reads TGTGCCAGCACGATACGCCGGGAGACCCAGTACTTC. It translates to CASTIRRETQYF. Supplemented by reference TRBV7-8 and TRBJ2-5, the full variable domain reads GAGVSQSPRYKVAKRGQDVALRCDPISGHVSLFWYQQALGQGPEFLTYFQNEAQLDKSGLPSDRFFAERPEGSVSTLKIQRTQQEDSAVYLCASTIRRETQYFGPGTRLLVL.

There are many counts of this clonotype. V usage is TRBV20-1 and J usage is TRBJ2-3, with TRBD2 matching 9 bases. This CDR3 contains 13 residues. V shed 5 bases and J 1 base; nucleotides not matched to a gene: 1. Germline V gives CDR1 DFQATT, CDR2 SNEGSKA (reference sequence). CDR3: CSARLAGTDTQYF. Here the CDR3 DNA reads TGCAGTGCTCGACTAGCGGGCACAGATACGCAGTATTTT.

This clonotype was picked up many times. The CDR3 sequence: CASSQETPMNTEAFF. DNA for the CDR3: TGCGCCAGCAGCCAAGAGACGCCCATGAACACTGAAGCTTTCTTT. The chain is built from TRBV4-1 and TRBJ1-1; D remains ambiguous. The CDR3 has 15 amino acids. Trimming pared 0 bases from V and 0 bases from J, leaving 8 bases between. CDR1 is MGHRA and CDR2 is YSYEKL in the germline V gene.

This clonotype was counted many times. This chain's CDR3 is CASSQADGFSSYEQYF. Written as DNA, the CDR3 is TGCGCCAGCAGCCAAGCCGACGGTTTCAGCTCCTACGAGCAGTACTTC. The chain recombines TRBV4-1 with TRBJ2-7; the D is unclear. V lost 1 base and J lost 0, with 13 bases in between. Germline values: CDR1 MGHRA, CDR2 YSYEKL. The CDR3 loop spans 16 amino acids.

This clonotype was detected many times. This rearrangement joins TRBV24-1 to TRBJ2-2; no definite D call. Germline V gene sequence: CDR1 KGHDR, CDR2 SFDVKD. The CDR3 consists of 15 residues. Trimming shortened V by 10 bases and J by 1 base, and 15 bases separated the two germline ends. The DNA of the CDR3 is TGTGCCACACAAGGAAGTTCAGGGAACACCGGGGAGCTGTTTTTT. It codes for CATQGSSGNTGELFF.

This clonotype was picked up many times. CDR3 sequence (DNA): TGTGCCAGCAACTATGGACCGATAACCTCCTACAATGAGCAGTTCTTC. Encoded protein: CASNYGPITSYNEQFF. The J gene is TRBJ2-1, the V gene TRBV6-1; D is unclear. The germline V gene encodes CDR1 MNHNS and CDR2 SASEGT. Trimming took 7 bases from V and 0 from J, leaving 16 bases between them. The CDR3 has 16 residues.

J is TRBJ1-6 and V is TRBV2; 7 nucleotides align to TRBD1. This CDR3 has 15 residues. The V gene's germline CDR1 is SNHLY and CDR2 FYNNEI. V was clipped by 4 bases and J by 7 bases; unmatched bases: 7. Here the CDR3 DNA reads TGTGCCAGCAGTGTAACCGGGACAGACAATTCACCCCTCCACTTT. Amino acids: CASSVTGTDNSPLHF. The variable domain in full, completed from reference TRBV2 and TRBJ1-6, reads EPEVTQTPSHQVTQMGQEVILRCVPISNHLYFYWYRQILGQKVEFLVSFYNNEISEKSEIFDDQFSVERPDGSNFTLKIRSTKLEDSAMYFCASSVTGTDNSPLHFGNGTRLTVT.

The chain has TRBV19 and TRBJ2-1; 7 bases agree with TRBD2. The germline V gene has CDR1 LNHDA and CDR2 SQIVND (reference sequence). J gave up 0 bases and V 5 bases, and 4 bases lay outside the gene matches. The CDR3 covers 15 residues. The CDR3 here is CASSPRGDSYNEQFF. The CDR3 bases are TGTGCCAGTAGTCCTCGGGGGGACTCCTACAATGAGCAGTTCTTC. The full variable domain, in which reference TRBV19 and TRBJ2-1 provide the parts outside the CDR3, is DGGITQSPKYLFRKEGQNVTLSCEQNLNHDAMYWYRQDPGQGLRLIYYSQIVNDFQKGDIAEGYSVSREKKESFPLTVTSAQKNPTAFYLCASSPRGDSYNEQFFGPGTRLTVL.

This clonotype has ten or more counts. This chain uses TRBV2 with TRBJ2-1, with 8 bases identical to TRBD1. Germline lookup yields CDR1 SNHLY and CDR2 FYNNEI. The CDR3 has 16 amino acids. The junction had 12 bases not matched to a gene; V was cut back by 2 bases and J by 9 bases. Here the CDR3 reads CASSETIGQGRGEQFF. CDR3 bases: TGTGCCAGCAGTGAAACGATAGGACAGGGACGGGGTGAGCAGTTCTTC.

This clonotype was counted at least ten times. The genes are TRBV3-1 and TRBJ2-2, with 7 bases lining up with TRBD2. The trim removed 1 base at V and 5 bases at J, leaving 4 bases unmatched. Germline CDR1 LGHDT, CDR2 YNNKEL (reference sequence). The CDR3 sequence is 15 residues long. The CDR3 reads CASSQGALATGELFF. DNA for the CDR3: TGTGCCAGCAGCCAAGGAGCACTAGCGACCGGGGAGCTGTTTTTT.

This clonotype has at least ten counts. The gene calls are TRBV27 and TRBJ2-6; TRBD2 aligns across 15 bases. CDR3 size: 20 residues. V shed 5 bases, J shed 4 bases, and the junction held 12 bases outside the gene matches. The germline V gene has CDR1 MNHEY and CDR2 SMNVEV (reference sequence). CDR3 sequence: CASSLRTSGRAWSGANVLTF. The DNA for the CDR3 is TGTGCCAGCAGTCTCCGGACTAGCGGGAGGGCCTGGTCCGGGGCCAACGTCCTGACTTTC. Full variable domain (outside the CDR3, taken from reference TRBV27 and TRBJ2-6): EAQVTQNPRYLITVTGKKLTVTCSQNMNHEYMSWYRQDPGLGLRQIYYSMNVEVTDKGDVPEGYKVSRKEKRNFPLILESPSPNQTSLYFCASSLRTSGRAWSGANVLTFGAGSRLTVL.

This clonotype came up many times. The V gene is TRBV11-2, the J gene TRBJ2-1; 8 bases are a match to TRBD2. The junction had 14 bases not matched to a gene; V was cut back by 3 bases and J by 7 bases. The CDR3 length is 17 residues. Germline CDR1 and CDR2: SGHAT and FQNNGV. The CDR3 DNA reads TGTGCCAGCAGCTTGGGGCGGGGGAGCGGGAGAGGAAATGAGCAGTTCTTC. As protein: CASSLGRGSGRGNEQFF.

This clonotype came up a few times. V and J are TRBV7-8 and TRBJ1-1; D possibly corresponds to TRBD1 (6 bases). The germline V gene has CDR1 SGHVS and CDR2 FQNEAQ. V was shortened by 5 bases and J by 3 bases, with 16 bases between the two germline ends. The CDR3 runs 15 residues. The CDR3 spells CASSLVGGGYTEAFF. The CDR3 DNA reads as TGTGCCAGCAGCCTAGTGGGGGGCGGGTACACTGAAGCTTTCTTT.

This clonotype was counted between two and nine times. V usage is TRBV15 and J usage is TRBJ2-2, with unresolved D. The germline gives CDR1 LNHNV, CDR2 YYDKDF (reference sequence). V gave up 2 bases and J gave up 2 bases, with 6 bases separating them. This CDR3 comprises 14 residues. DNA of the CDR3: TGTGCCACCAGCAGAAGTAAAAACACCGGGGAGCTGTTTTTT. Translation gives CATSRSKNTGELFF. The complete variable domain, with remaining parts taken from reference TRBV15 and TRBJ2-2, reads DAMVIQNPRYQVTQFGKPVTLSCSQTLNHNVMYWYQQKSSQAPKLLFHYYDKDFNNEADTPDNFQSRRPNTSFCFLDIRSPGLGDTAMYLCATSRSKNTGELFFGEGSRLTVL.

The count of this clonotype is one. This may be a read error, as it is one base from a much larger clone. V gene TRBV7-2 combines with J gene TRBJ2-7; 9 nucleotides agree with TRBD2. Germline CDR1 SGHTA, CDR2 FQGNSA. The CDR3 totals 18 residues. The V and J ends lost 2 bases and 0 bases, in that order; junction bases with no gene match: 11. This CDR3 is CASSLLGTSRKSSYEQYF. In nucleotides, the CDR3 is TGTGCCAGCAGCTTATTAGGGACTAGCAGGAAGAGCTCCTACGAGCAGTACTTC.

This clonotype was seen ten or more times. This rearrangement joins TRBV19 to TRBJ2-3, with D possibly called TRBD1 or TRBD2 (5 bases each). The CDR3 sequence is 16 residues long. Trimming left V 7 bases short and J 0 bases short, with 17 bases between. Germline CDR1 and CDR2: LNHDA and SQIVND (reference sequence). CDR3 sequence (DNA): TGTGCCAGTACGACCTACGGGGCCTCGAGCACAGATACGCAGTATTTT. Translating gives CASTTYGASSTDTQYF.

The chain recombines TRBV4-1 with TRBJ2-5; 9 bases align to TRBD2. From germline, CDR1 is MGHRA and CDR2 YSYEKL. With V trimmed by 1 base and J by 5 bases, 5 bases remained unmatched. This CDR3 has 15 residues. CDR3 DNA sequence: TGCGCCAGCAGCCAAGGTGCAGCGGGGGGCGAGACCCAGTACTTC. Its translation is CASSQGAAGGETQYF.

This clonotype was observed many times. This sequence joins TRBV20-1 and TRBJ2-1; D gene ambiguous. V lost 4 bases to trimming and J lost 0 bases, with 10 bases between them. The germline V gene encodes CDR1 DFQATT and CDR2 SNEGSKA (reference sequence). The CDR3 consists of 14 residues. CDR3 sequence: CSATRISSYNEQFF. CDR3 DNA: TGCAGTGCTACTAGGATTAGCTCCTACAATGAGCAGTTCTTC.

This clonotype appeared many times. The genes are TRBV7-2 and TRBJ2-1, with 8 bases aligning to TRBD1. The J segment lost 5 bases and the V segment lost 4 bases, leaving 7 bases of the junction unmatched. This CDR3 region has 15 residues. CDR1 is SGHTA, CDR2 FQGNSA, per germline. As DNA, the CDR3 is TGTGCCAGCAGCTCTCAGGACAGGGCGGACAATGAGCAGTTCTTC. It translates to CASSSQDRADNEQFF.

This clonotype showed up many times. J is TRBJ2-7 and V is TRBV20-1, with TRBD1 matching 7 bases. J was trimmed by 4 bases and V by 4 bases; bases with no gene match: 4. The CDR3 totals 12 residues. Germline CDR1 and CDR2: DFQATT and SNEGSKA (reference sequence). Written as DNA, the CDR3 is TGCAGTGCTACCCCGACAGGGTACGAGCAGTACTTC. Translation: CSATPTGYEQYF.

This clonotype has a count of ten or more. The J gene is TRBJ2-7, the V gene TRBV12-3 or TRBV12-4; TRBD1 matches 8 bases. Trimming cost V 3 bases and J 5 bases; bases outside gene matches: 9. The CDR3 covers 15 residues. CDR3 nucleotides: TGTGCCAGCAGTTTGTGGACAGGGATAATCCACGAGCAGTACTTC. Residues: CASSLWTGIIHEQYF.

At least ten counts were recorded for this clonotype. The chain carries TRBV19 and TRBJ1-5; D might be TRBD1 (6 bases). Trimming took 2 bases from V and 5 from J, leaving 13 bases between them. The CDR3 loop spans 15 amino acids. Germline V gene data show CDR1 as LNHDA and CDR2 as SQIVND (reference sequence). For the CDR3, the DNA is TGTGCCAGTAGTATAAGGGACACCAGGGATCAGCCCCAGCATTTT. Amino acid sequence: CASSIRDTRDQPQHF.

This clonotype was observed many times. This chain uses TRBV28 with TRBJ2-7; D perhaps matches TRBD1 (6 bases). The length of the CDR3 is 14 residues. Trimming took 6 bases from V and 6 from J, leaving 18 bases between them. The germline CDR1 and CDR2 sequences are MDHEN and SYDVKM. As DNA, the CDR3 is TGTGCCAGCAGCCTATACCGACAGGCGGGCGAGCAGTACTTC. Amino acids: CASSLYRQAGEQYF.

The gene calls are TRBV27 and TRBJ2-3; 7 nucleotides agree with TRBD2. This CDR3 comprises 16 residues. V trimming: 2 bases; J trimming: 10 bases; junction bases outside the gene matches: 15. Germline V gives CDR1 MNHEY, CDR2 SMNVEV (reference sequence). This CDR3 reads CASSLGAGVVGGSQYF. The CDR3 DNA follows: TGTGCCAGCAGTTTAGGGGCGGGAGTGGTTGGGGGATCGCAGTATTTT.

This clonotype was recorded many times. This chain connects TRBV7-9 to TRBJ2-7, with 8 nucleotides matching TRBD2. The CDR3 runs 15 residues. J gave up 2 bases and V 3 bases, and 6 bases lay outside the gene matches. CDR1 is SEHNR and CDR2 is FQNEAQ in the germline V gene (reference sequence). The DNA of the CDR3 is TGTGCCAGCAGCTTTCCAGTAGCGGGAACCTACGAGCAGTACTTC. Amino acid sequence: CASSFPVAGTYEQYF.

This clonotype turned up a few times. J is TRBJ2-5 and V is TRBV7-2, with 9 bases aligning to TRBD2. Germline V gives CDR1 SGHTA, CDR2 FQGNSA. Losses at the gene ends were 3 bases for V and 5 bases for J; bases not matched to a gene: 13. This CDR3 region has 17 residues. The CDR3 region is CASSFSLAGEVGETQYF. For the CDR3, the DNA is TGTGCCAGCAGCTTTTCTTTAGCGGGAGAGGTAGGGGAGACCCAGTACTTC.

This clonotype has ten or more counts. The V call is TRBV3-1, the J call TRBJ1-2, with TRBD1 as a possible D gene (5 bases). The CDR3 consists of 13 residues. The ends were cut back, 1 base at V and 7 bases at J, with 10 bases in the middle. Germline V gene lookup returns CDR1 LGHDT and CDR2 YNNKEL (reference sequence). CDR3 in amino acids: CASSQVKGSGYTF. Written as DNA, the CDR3 is TGTGCCAGCAGCCAAGTGAAGGGGAGTGGCTACACCTTC. The whole variable domain, filled in from reference TRBV3-1 and TRBJ1-2, reads DTAVSQTPKYLVTQMGNDKSIKCEQNLGHDTMYWYKQDSKKFLKIMFSYNNKELIINETVPNRFSPKSPDKAHLNLHINSLELGDSAVYFCASSQVKGSGYTFGSGTRLTVV.